These 27 T cell receptor beta chains originate from one sample sequenced in a study of blood T cell repertoires in COVID-19. TCRdb keeps only in-frame clones here, not all; method: immunoSEQ multiplex PCR. Of roughly 200,000 clones in the sample, roughly 91% were seen once. The material sequenced was PBMCs or T cells enriched from blood (not recorded which). The receptors originated from a young man in a cohort exposed to, infected with or recovered from COVID-19 (not recorded which).

The chain is built from TRBV6-5 and TRBJ1-2; D gene ambiguous. V was shortened by 5 bases and J by 3 bases, with 13 bases between the two germline ends. Germline loops: CDR1 MNHEY, CDR2 SVGAGI. The length of the CDR3 is 14 residues. The CDR3 DNA reads TGTGCCAGCAGTCGGACCGGCGGGGACTATGGCTACACCTTC. Amino acids: CASSRTGGDYGYTF.

The sample holds one count of this clone. The chain combines TRBV19 with TRBJ1-4, with 7 bases lining up with TRBD1. The germline V gene has CDR1 LNHDA and CDR2 SQIVND (reference sequence). The CDR3 spans 14 residues. V shed 7 bases and J 5 bases; nucleotides not matched to a gene: 7. For the CDR3, the DNA is TGTGCCAGTAATACTGGACAGGAGAATGAAAAACTGTTTTTT. Translation: CASNTGQENEKLFF.

V and J are TRBV28 and TRBJ2-7; weak D call: TRBD2 (7 bases). CDR1 and CDR2 from the germline V gene are MDHEN and SYDVKM. This CDR3 has 15 amino acids. Trimming took off 6 bases at V and 6 bases at J, with 21 bases between the two ends. The CDR3, as DNA: TGTGCCAGCAGCTGGGGGGGGGCCAGGCGCAGCGAGCAGTACTTC. Translating it yields CASSWGGARRSEQYF.

The gene calls are TRBV11-2 and TRBJ2-4; TRBD2 matches at 7 bases. The germline CDR1 and CDR2 sequences are SGHAT and FQNNGV. J gave up 0 bases and V 1 base, and 12 bases lay outside the gene matches. The CDR3 consists of 19 residues. The CDR3 DNA follows: TGTGCCAGCAGCTTAGCGCCCCGGGACTACCACACAGCCAAAAACATTCAGTACTTC. This sequence encodes CASSLAPRDYHTAKNIQYF.

J is TRBJ1-1 and V is TRBV18; D remains ambiguous. In germline, CDR1 is KGHSH, CDR2 LQKENI. Trimming shortened V by 2 bases and J by 1 base, and 11 bases separated the two germline ends. CDR3 length: 15 amino acids. Written as DNA, the CDR3 is TGTGCCAGCTCACCAGTCACACAGACGAACACTGAAGCTTTCTTT. The encoded protein is CASSPVTQTNTEAFF.

The gene calls are TRBV29-1 and TRBJ1-2, with 8 bases matching TRBD1. CDR1 SQVTM and CDR2 ANQGSEA come from the germline V gene. V shed 8 bases, J shed 8 bases, and the junction held 13 bases outside the gene matches. The CDR3 runs 13 residues. CDR3 in amino acids: CSSSPGGSGGYTF. The CDR3 DNA follows: TGCAGCTCCAGCCCAGGGGGCTCTGGAGGCTACACCTTC. The full variable domain, completed using reference TRBV29-1 and TRBJ1-2, is SAVISQKPSRDICQRGTSLTIQCQVDSQVTMMFWYRQQPGQSLTLIATANQGSEATYESGFVIDKFPISRPNLTFSTLTVSNMSPEDSSIYLCSSSPGGSGGYTFGSGTRLTVV.

In this sample, this clone turned up once. This chain connects TRBV11-1 to TRBJ2-1; TRBD1 matches at 7 bases. V lost 2 bases to trimming and J lost 5 bases; unmatched junction nucleotides: 3. Germline V gene data show CDR1 as SGHAT and CDR2 as FQDESV (reference sequence). CDR3 length: 14 amino acids. CDR3 bases: TGTGCCAGCAGCTTAAACAGGGGAGACAATGAGCAGTTCTTC. Translated, it gives CASSLNRGDNEQFF.

The chain is built from TRBV27 and TRBJ1-5, with D unclear. Between the trimmed V and J ends, which lost 4 bases and 1 base, there was a span of 8 bases. The CDR3 is 14 amino acids. The germline V gene encodes CDR1 MNHEY and CDR2 SMNVEV (reference sequence). For the CDR3, the DNA is TGTGCCAGCAGTTGGAGGGCGAGCAATCAGCCCCAGCATTTT. The encoded protein is CASSWRASNQPQHF.

This clone was observed once. The CDR3 loop reads CASSKTNRGPNWDYTF. The DNA of the CDR3 is TGTGCCAGCAGTAAAACCAACAGGGGCCCGAACTGGGACTACACCTTC. The J gene is TRBJ1-2, the V gene TRBV27; 7 bases agree with TRBD1. CDR1 and CDR2 (germline): MNHEY, SMNVEV (reference sequence). V shed 5 bases, J shed 10 bases, and the junction held 19 bases outside the gene matches. The CDR3 consists of 16 residues.

The chain is built from TRBV14 and TRBJ1-1; 10 nucleotides align to TRBD1. The J segment lost 6 bases and the V segment lost 5 bases, leaving 9 bases of the junction unmatched. CDR1 and CDR2 from the germline V gene are SGHDN and FVKESK. This CDR3 has 15 amino acids. As DNA, the CDR3 is TGTGCCAGCAGCGAAACCGGGACAGGGGTCTCTGAAGCTTTCTTT. Translation: CASSETGTGVSEAFF.

This chain links TRBV7-3 with TRBJ2-1; 8 bases agree with TRBD2. J was trimmed by 6 bases and V by 3 bases; bases with no gene match: 1. The CDR3 contains 13 residues. Germline loops: CDR1 SGHTA, CDR2 FQGTGA. CDR3 coding DNA: TGTGCCAGCAGCTTCGGGAGGGCCAATGAGCAGTTCTTC. This encodes CASSFGRANEQFF.

The chain is built from TRBV28 and TRBJ2-7; no definite D call. This CDR3 region has 12 residues. The germline V gene encodes CDR1 MDHEN and CDR2 SYDVKM. Trimming cost V 3 bases and J 4 bases, with 7 bases left between them. CDR3 sequence reads: CASSLMAYEQYF. CDR3 DNA: TGTGCCAGCAGTTTGATGGCTTACGAGCAGTACTTC.

The chain joins TRBV5-6 to TRBJ2-7, with 7 bases fitting TRBD2. The V and J ends lost 1 base and 3 bases, in that order; junction bases with no gene match: 7. CDR1 and CDR2 (germline): SGHDT, YYEEEE. The CDR3 is 15 residues long. Here the CDR3 reads CASSLWAGVNYEQYF. CDR3 in DNA: TGTGCCAGCAGCTTGTGGGCGGGAGTCAACTACGAGCAGTACTTC.

The chain joins TRBV5-8 to TRBJ2-7, with a possible D match to TRBD1 (5 bases). This CDR3 region has 14 residues. CDR1 and CDR2 from the germline V gene are SGHTS and YDEGEE. V gave up 5 bases and J gave up 3 bases, with 15 bases separating them. The CDR3 coding sequence is TGTGCCAGCAGTTACCCCCTGACAGACTACGAGCAGTACTTC. Encoded protein: CASSYPLTDYEQYF. The full variable domain, in which reference TRBV5-8 and TRBJ2-7 provide the parts outside the CDR3, is EAGVTQSPTHLIKTRGQQATLRCSPISGHTSVYWYQQALGLGLQFLLWYDEGEERNRGNFPPRFSGRQFPNYSSELNVNALELEDSALYLCASSYPLTDYEQYFGPGTRLTVT.

The rearrangement uses TRBV9 and TRBJ2-1, with D maybe TRBD2 (6 bases). CDR1 is SGDLS, CDR2 YYNGEE, per germline. This CDR3 spans 16 amino acids. With 4 bases removed from V and 0 bases from J, the gap between germline ends came to 14 bases. CDR3 in DNA: TGTGCCAGCAGCACAGCGGGCGATAGCTCCTACAATGAGCAGTTCTTC. Translating gives CASSTAGDSSYNEQFF.

The CDR3 DNA is TGTGCCAGCAGCTTATCTTGGAGCTCCTACAATGAGCAGTTCTTC. It yields the protein CASSLSWSSYNEQFF. J is TRBJ2-1 and V is TRBV7-2; D uncertain. Germline loops: CDR1 SGHTA, CDR2 FQGNSA. The CDR3 has 15 amino acids. Trimming took 2 bases from V and 0 from J, leaving 8 bases between them. Combining the CDR3 with reference TRBV7-2 and TRBJ2-1 gives the whole variable domain GAGVSQSPSNKVTEKGKDVELRCDPISGHTALYWYRQSLGQGLEFLIYFQGNSAPDKSGLPSDRFSAERTGGSVSTLTIQRTQQEDSAVYLCASSLSWSSYNEQFFGPGTRLTVL.

The rearrangement joins TRBV4-2 to TRBJ1-1, with 7 bases lining up with TRBD1. This CDR3 has 14 residues. The V and J ends lost 2 bases and 5 bases, in that order; junction bases with no gene match: 5. Looked up from germline, CDR1 is LGHNA and CDR2 is YNFKEQ. CDR3 loop: CASSQKGARTEAFF. CDR3 in DNA: TGTGCCAGCAGCCAAAAGGGGGCCAGAACTGAAGCTTTCTTT.

The chain combines TRBV5-8 with TRBJ1-2, with 8 bases matching TRBD1. V trimming: 0 bases; J trimming: 3 bases; junction bases outside the gene matches: 1. Germline V gene data show CDR1 as SGHTS and CDR2 as YDEGEE. The CDR3 is 14 residues long. The DNA of the CDR3 is TGTGCCAGCAGCTTGGGACAGGGGTACTATGGCTACACCTTC. Protein: CASSLGQGYYGYTF.

This chain uses TRBV29-1 with TRBJ1-3, with D tentatively TRBD1 (5 bases). Germline values: CDR1 SQVTM, CDR2 ANQGSEA. This CDR3 region has 14 residues. V was pared by 1 base and J by 12 bases, with 19 bases between. CDR3 nucleotide sequence: TGCAGCGTTGAAGTCAGGGATACCCGCTTAGACATATATTTT. Translated, it gives CSVEVRDTRLDIYF.

The J gene is TRBJ2-7, the V gene TRBV29-1, with D hard to call. The CDR3 is made up of 11 amino acids. Between the trimmed V and J ends, which lost 3 bases and 3 bases, there was a span of 6 bases. In germline, CDR1 is SQVTM, CDR2 ANQGSEA. CDR3 residues: CSVEADYEQYF. In DNA form, the CDR3 reads TGCAGCGTTGAGGCTGACTACGAGCAGTACTTC.

The genes are TRBV7-6 and TRBJ2-7; 7 bases agree with TRBD1. The germline CDR1 and CDR2 sequences are SGHVS and FNYEAQ. CDR3 size: 14 residues. V shed 4 bases, J shed 2 bases, and the junction held 5 bases outside the gene matches. The CDR3 loop is CASSSLQGTYEQYF. The DNA of the CDR3 is TGTGCCAGCAGCTCACTACAGGGGACCTACGAGCAGTACTTC.

The chain uses TRBV27 and TRBJ1-2; 9 positions match TRBD1. Germline-derived CDR1 and CDR2 are MNHEY and SMNVEV (reference sequence). This CDR3 spans 15 amino acids. The trim removed 5 bases at V and 9 bases at J, leaving 13 bases unmatched. CDR3 coding DNA: TGTGCCAGCAGTACCACCCGGGACAGGGATAGACGCTACACCTTC. Its protein product is CASSTTRDRDRRYTF.

This clone appeared a few times. The CDR3 loop reads CASSFVNSPLHF. Here the CDR3 DNA reads TGTGCCAGCAGCTTTGTAAATTCACCCCTCCACTTT. The chain is built from TRBV7-8 and TRBJ1-6; D not resolved. The CDR3 has 12 residues. V was shortened by 3 bases and J by 7 bases, with 4 bases between the two germline ends. Germline V lookup: CDR1 SGHVS, CDR2 FQNEAQ.

The gene calls are TRBV20-1 and TRBJ2-7; D gene uncertain. The CDR3 consists of 11 residues. Deletions cut 3 bases from V and 6 bases from J, with 9 bases between. The germline gives CDR1 DFQATT, CDR2 SNEGSKA (reference sequence). CDR3 in amino acids: CSASRSSEQYF. The DNA for the CDR3 is TGCAGTGCTAGTCGGAGCTCCGAGCAGTACTTC.

V usage is TRBV25-1 and J usage is TRBJ2-5, with 13 bases aligning to TRBD2. Looked up from germline, CDR1 is MGHDK and CDR2 is SYGVNS. This CDR3 comprises 15 residues. The junction had 7 bases not matched to a gene; V was cut back by 5 bases and J by 7 bases. The DNA of the CDR3 is TGTGCCAGCAGTCCACTAGCGGGAGGGGCAGGGACCCAGTACTTC. Translation gives CASSPLAGGAGTQYF.

V usage is TRBV7-2 and J usage is TRBJ2-3; TRBD1 aligns across 10 bases. This CDR3 region has 16 residues. V gave up 4 bases and J gave up 0 bases; unmatched junction bases: 4. Germline V CDR1 and CDR2: SGHTA, FQGNSA. CDR3 sequence reads: CASSSRDRGSTDTQYF. The CDR3 nucleotides read TGTGCCAGCAGCTCGCGGGACAGGGGAAGCACAGATACGCAGTATTTT.

The genes are TRBV19 and TRBJ1-4; D ambiguous. The CDR3 is 17 amino acids. With 5 bases removed from V and 0 bases from J, the gap between germline ends came to 16 bases. Germline V gene sequence: CDR1 LNHDA, CDR2 SQIVND (reference sequence). The CDR3: CASSFVAATATNEKLFF. CDR3 nucleotides: TGTGCCAGTAGTTTCGTGGCAGCCACAGCAACTAATGAAAAACTGTTTTTT.